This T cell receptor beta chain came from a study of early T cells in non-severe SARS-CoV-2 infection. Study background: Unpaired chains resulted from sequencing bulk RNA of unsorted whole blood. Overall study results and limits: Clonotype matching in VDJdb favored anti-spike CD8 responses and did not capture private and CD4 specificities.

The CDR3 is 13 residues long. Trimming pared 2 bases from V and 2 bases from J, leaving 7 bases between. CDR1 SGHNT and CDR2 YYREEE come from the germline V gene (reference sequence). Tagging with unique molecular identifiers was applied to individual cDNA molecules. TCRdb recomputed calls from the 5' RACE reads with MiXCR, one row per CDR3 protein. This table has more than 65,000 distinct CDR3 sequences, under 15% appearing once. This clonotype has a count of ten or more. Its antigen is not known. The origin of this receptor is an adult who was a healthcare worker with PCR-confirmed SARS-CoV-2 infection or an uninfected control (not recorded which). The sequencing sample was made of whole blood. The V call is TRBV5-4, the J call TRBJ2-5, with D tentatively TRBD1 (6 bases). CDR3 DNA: TGTGCCAGCAGCTTCGGACAGCAAGAGACCCAGTACTTC. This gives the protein CASSFGQQETQYF.